A selection of T cell receptor beta chains follows, all from one sample in a study of cytomegalovirus exposure and HLA in healthy donors. Sequencing used immunoSEQ multiplex PCR; TCRdb keeps in-frame clones, though not all of them. The table lists about 360,000 clones, roughly 85% of them singletons, with 0.65% to 0.95% in the top ten. What was sequenced was PBMCs. The receptors were sampled from a young woman in good health and CMV-seronegative. The CDR3 runs from the conserved cysteine through the conserved F or W. A D gene is named only where the DNA matches it firmly. Where a row states a size, it is once, few, many or the class of an expanded clone; other rows omit it.

J | size | D | V | DNA | CDR3
TRBJ2-3 | - | TRBD2 | TRBV14 | TGTGCCAGCAGCCAAGAAGGGACTAGCGGGACAGATACGCAGTATTTT | CASSQEGTSGTDTQYF
TRBJ2-3 | once | TRBD1 | TRBV7-8 | TGTGCCAGCAGCTTAGCGCCAGGGACAGGGGGGGATACGCAGTATTTT | CASSLAPGTGGDTQYF
TRBJ2-5 | - | - | TRBV9 | TGTGCCAGCAGCGTAGAACAGGAGATCCAAGAGACCCAGTACTTC | CASSVEQEIQETQYF
TRBJ2-2 | - | - | TRBV28 | TGTGCCAGCAGTTCAAATGGAGGCGGGGAGCTGTTTTTT | CASSSNGGGELFF
TRBJ2-7 | - | - | TRBV11-2 | TGTGCCAGCAGCTTGTGGGGAGGCAGTTCCTACGAGCAGTACTTC | CASSLWGGSSYEQYF
TRBJ2-7 | - | - | TRBV18 | TGTGCCAGCTCGCCTACGGACTACTCCTACGAGCAGTACTTC | CASSPTDYSYEQYF
TRBJ1-3 | - | TRBD1 | TRBV28 | TGTGCCAGCGCACGACAGGGGACCGCTGGAAACACCATATATTTT | CASARQGTAGNTIYF
TRBJ1-1 | - | - | TRBV28 | TGTGCCAGCAGTTTATTTTCTCAGGGGACATACACTGAAGCTTTCTTT | CASSLFSQGTYTEAFF
TRBJ2-2 | - | - | TRBV6-1 | TGTGCCAGCAGTGAGGGGGGAGGTACCGGGGAGCTGTTTTTT | CASSEGGGTGELFF
TRBJ2-1 | - | TRBD2 | TRBV6-5 | TGTGCCAGCAGCCCTAGACTAGCGTCGTCTAATGAGCAGTTCTTC | CASSPRLASSNEQFF
TRBJ2-3 | - | - | TRBV7-2 | TGTGCCAGCAGCTTCACGGCAGATACGCAGTATTTT | CASSFTADTQYF
TRBJ2-3 | - | TRBD2 | TRBV5-1 | TGCGCCAGCAGCTTGGGACTAGCGGGGGCCGGCACAGATACGCAGTATTTT | CASSLGLAGAGTDTQYF
TRBJ2-7 | - | TRBD2 | TRBV6-1 | TGTGCCAGCAGTGTCCCCGGGGGGGTTCAGCCAAACGAGCAGTACTTC | CASSVPGGVQPNEQYF
TRBJ1-1 | - | TRBD1 | TRBV27 | TGTGCCAGCAGTTTGCAGGGGGTGGGGAACACTGAAGCTTTCTTT | CASSLQGVGNTEAFF
TRBJ2-1 | - | - | TRBV2 | TGTGCCAGCAGTAACTCTCGGGACAAGACATACAATGAGCAGTTCTTC | CASSNSRDKTYNEQFF
TRBJ2-5 | - | TRBD2 | TRBV5-1 | TGCGCCAGCAGCCACGATCGCTCGGGAGGGGAGACCCAGTACTTC | CASSHDRSGGETQYF
TRBJ1-4 | - | - | TRBV18 | TGTGCCAGCTCACCAAACACAGCTCGCCATGAAAAACTGTTTTTT | CASSPNTARHEKLFF
TRBJ2-5 | - | TRBD1 | TRBV25-1 | TGTGCCAGCAGGAGGGGGCTGTACCAAGAGACCCAGTACTTC | CASRRGLYQETQYF
TRBJ2-6 | once | - | TRBV18 | TGTGCCAGCTCCCCACGGACAGTAACCTCTGGGGCCAACGTCCTGACTTTC | CASSPRTVTSGANVLTF
TRBJ1-1 | - | - | TRBV28 | TGTGCCAGCAGTAGGTGGACAGCGACTTTCATGAACACTGAAGCTTTCTTT | CASSRWTATFMNTEAFF
TRBJ2-7 | - | TRBD1 | TRBV7-9 | TGTGCCAGCAGCTTAGGACAGGGTAGCTCCTACGAGCAGTACTTC | CASSLGQGSSYEQYF
TRBJ2-3 | once | TRBD2 | TRBV5-1 | TGCGCCAGCAGCCGCACTAGCGGGAGGACAGATACGCAGTATTTT | CASSRTSGRTDTQYF
TRBJ2-2 | - | TRBD2 | TRBV7-3 | TGTGCCAGCAGTGGGCTAGCGGGGACCGGGGAGCTGTTTTTT | CASSGLAGTGELFF
TRBJ1-2 | - | - | TRBV5-6 | TGTGCCAGCAGCTCGACTCGAAACTATGGCTACACCTTC | CASSSTRNYGYTF
TRBJ1-1 | - | - | TRBV14 | TGTGCCAGCAGTCAACGGGTAACAGCGGGGAACACTGAAGCTTTCTTT | CASSQRVTAGNTEAFF